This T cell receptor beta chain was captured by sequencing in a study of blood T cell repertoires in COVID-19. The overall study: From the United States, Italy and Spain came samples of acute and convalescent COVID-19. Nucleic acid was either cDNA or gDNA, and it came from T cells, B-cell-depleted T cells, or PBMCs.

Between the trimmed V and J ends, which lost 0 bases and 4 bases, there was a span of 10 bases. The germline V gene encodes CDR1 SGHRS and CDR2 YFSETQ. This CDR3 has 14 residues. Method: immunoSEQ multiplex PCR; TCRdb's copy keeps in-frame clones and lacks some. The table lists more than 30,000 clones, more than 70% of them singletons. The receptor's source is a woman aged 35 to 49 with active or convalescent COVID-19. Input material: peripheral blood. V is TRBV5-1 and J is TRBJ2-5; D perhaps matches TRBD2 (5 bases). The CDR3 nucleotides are TGCGCCAGCAGCTTGGCCAACGGAGGAGAGACCCAGTACTTC. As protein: CASSLANGGETQYF.